The 26 T cell receptor beta chains presented below share a single source sample, sequenced in a study of T cells in Graves' hyperthyroidism and ophthalmopathy (dated by TCRdb to the late 2010s). Libraries were made using multiplex PCR. TCRdb records Illumina HiSeq 2000 as the sequencer. The TCR beta CDR3 regions were amplified from the RNA transcripts. For the first round of RT-PCR on the TCR CDR3, the HTBI primer set was used together with the Qiagen OneStep RT-PCR kit. The public reads were quality trimmed at Q25 with fastp and then assembled into clones with MiXCR by TCRdb, keeping productive beta chains. Identical CDR3 proteins give one entry, which carries the most common genes and DNA. The sample profile shows roughly 110,000 distinct CDR3 sequences; 16% of them were found once. 40% to 50% of the sample comes from the top ten. Material for sequencing was blood. These receptors originate from a woman in her forties or fifties with Graves' hyperthyroidism.

The DNA for the CDR3 is TGTGCCAGCAGTTTCATACCCCACGGGGCGGGCAATCAGCCCCAGCATTTT. Protein: CASSFIPHGAGNQPQHF. The chain carries TRBV28 and TRBJ1-5; perhaps TRBD1 as D (5 bases). The germline V gene has CDR1 MDHEN and CDR2 SYDVKM. The germline V and J ends were trimmed by 3 bases and 2 bases, with 17 bases remaining between them. This CDR3 spans 17 amino acids.

This clonotype was seen ten or more times. The CDR3 here is CASSRTGPYGYTF. CDR3 in DNA: TGTGCCAGCAGTCGGACAGGGCCCTATGGCTACACCTTC. J is TRBJ1-2 and V is TRBV28, with 8 bases fitting TRBD1. The CDR3 sequence is 13 residues long. Germline V gives CDR1 MDHEN, CDR2 SYDVKM. Trimming cost V 5 bases and J 4 bases; bases outside gene matches: 3.

The genes are TRBV9 and TRBJ2-1, with 8 bases that match TRBD2. CDR3 size: 15 residues. The J segment lost 7 bases and the V segment lost 1 base, leaving 7 bases of the junction unmatched. Germline V gene data show CDR1 as SGDLS and CDR2 as YYNGEE. The CDR3 reads CASSVLSGSQNEQFF. DNA of the CDR3: TGTGCCAGCAGCGTATTAAGCGGGAGTCAGAATGAGCAGTTCTTC.

This clonotype appeared many times. The rearrangement links TRBV19 to TRBJ2-1; TRBD2 aligns across 9 bases. Unmatched junction bases numbered 17, after V lost 0 bases and J lost 2 bases. This CDR3 contains 21 residues. Germline V gene data show CDR1 as LNHDA and CDR2 as SQIVND (reference sequence). CDR3 DNA: TGTGCCAGTAGTATAGATTTGGCGGGAGGGCCGGAAGGACTTCCCTACAATGAGCAGTTCTTC. As protein: CASSIDLAGGPEGLPYNEQFF. Full variable domain (missing parts from reference TRBV19 and TRBJ2-1): DGGITQSPKYLFRKEGQNVTLSCEQNLNHDAMYWYRQDPGQGLRLIYYSQIVNDFQKGDIAEGYSVSREKKESFPLTVTSAQKNPTAFYLCASSIDLAGGPEGLPYNEQFFGPGTRLTVL.

The rearrangement uses TRBV11-2 and TRBJ2-5; 13 positions match TRBD2. Germline trimming cut 5 bases from V and 7 bases from J; bases unmatched to any gene: 7. CDR1 SGHAT and CDR2 FQNNGV come from the germline V gene. The CDR3 spans 15 residues. CDR3 in amino acids: CASSTGLAGVGTQYF. The CDR3 nucleotides read TGTGCCAGCAGCACTGGACTAGCGGGAGTTGGGACCCAGTACTTC.

This clonotype was found many times. The chain employs TRBV20-1 and TRBJ2-1, with D possibly called TRBD1 or TRBD2 (5 bases each). V gave up 4 bases and J gave up 5 bases, with 12 bases separating them. The germline V gene encodes CDR1 DFQATT and CDR2 SNEGSKA (reference sequence). CDR3 length: 13 residues. The CDR3 DNA reads TGCAGTGCTATGGGGGATCACGACAATGAGCAGTTCTTC. It codes for CSAMGDHDNEQFF.

This rearrangement joins TRBV20-1 to TRBJ2-1, with TRBD2 identical over 14 bases. The ends lost 5 bases at V and 7 bases at J; junction bases unmatched: 19. Germline CDR1 is DFQATT and CDR2 is SNEGSKA (reference sequence). CDR3 length: 19 residues. The DNA for the CDR3 is TGCAGTGCTTACAGCCTCTCAGGGACCGGGACTAGCGGGGGAAATGAGCAGTTCTTC. Amino acids: CSAYSLSGTGTSGGNEQFF.

This clonotype was observed at least ten times. This chain uses TRBV20-1 with TRBJ2-1; D gene ambiguous. The germline gives CDR1 DFQATT, CDR2 SNEGSKA (reference sequence). CDR3 length: 14 residues. With 0 bases removed from V and 0 bases from J, the gap between germline ends came to 6 bases. This CDR3 reads CSARESSSYNEQFF. CDR3 nucleotides: TGCAGTGCTAGAGAATCGAGCTCCTACAATGAGCAGTTCTTC.

This clonotype has at least ten counts. The chain employs TRBV6-2 or TRBV6-3 and TRBJ2-1; 13 bases agree with TRBD2. Trimming cost V 7 bases and J 2 bases; bases outside gene matches: 14. Germline CDR1 reads MNHEY; CDR2 reads SVGEGT. The CDR3 runs to 19 residues. The CDR3 sequence is CASTQLAGGPLGAYNEQFF. CDR3 in DNA: TGTGCCAGCACCCAACTAGCGGGAGGGCCCCTAGGGGCCTACAATGAGCAGTTCTTC.

This clonotype was seen repeatedly, ten times or more. The rearrangement uses TRBV27 and TRBJ2-7, with 9 bases aligning to TRBD1. CDR3 size: 14 residues. The V gene end was trimmed by 4 bases and the J gene end by 7 bases; junction bases not matched to a gene: 8. CDR1 and CDR2 (germline): MNHEY, SMNVEV (reference sequence). In DNA, the CDR3 is TGTGCCAGCAGTTCGGGGACAGGGCTTGGTGAGCAGTACTTC. The encoded protein is CASSSGTGLGEQYF.

This clonotype was counted only a few times. This chain joins TRBV7-9 and TRBJ2-7, with D possibly being TRBD2 (7 bases). V was shortened by 5 bases and J by 0 bases, with 17 bases between the two germline ends. Per the germline V gene, CDR1 is SEHNR and CDR2 is FQNEAQ (reference sequence). The CDR3 has 16 residues. The CDR3 DNA follows: TGTGCCAGCAGCGGGGGGGGGACACCTAGCTCCTACGAGCAGTACGTC. Translated, it gives CASSGGGTPSSYEQYV.

In its sample, this clonotype was seen many times. The rearrangement joins TRBV5-1 to TRBJ1-2; D gene ambiguous. CDR1 is SGHRS and CDR2 is YFSETQ in the germline V gene. Trimming cost V 4 bases and J 6 bases, with 16 bases left between them. The CDR3 has 14 residues. The CDR3 DNA reads TGCGCCAGCAGCCCGGCCATCGGTCCAGATGGCTACACCTTC. It is translated as CASSPAIGPDGYTF.

This clonotype was seen many times. The genes are TRBV2 and TRBJ2-3, with a tentative D call TRBD1 (5 bases). Trimming cost V 5 bases and J 8 bases, with 14 bases left between them. There are 13 residues in the CDR3. The germline V gene encodes CDR1 SNHLY and CDR2 FYNNEI. The CDR3 loop is CASSYRPQGTQYF. In nucleotides, the CDR3 is TGTGCCAGCAGTTACAGGCCCCAGGGTACGCAGTATTTT.

This clonotype occurred many times. This sequence joins TRBV9 and TRBJ2-1, with a possible D match to TRBD2 (6 bases). The V gene's germline CDR1 is SGDLS and CDR2 YYNGEE. This CDR3 is 13 amino acids long. Trimming pared 4 bases from V and 6 bases from J, leaving 11 bases between. The CDR3 here is CASSLLGGNEQFF. CDR3 in DNA: TGTGCCAGCAGCTTATTGGGGGGCAATGAGCAGTTCTTC.

This clonotype was recorded many times. The V gene is TRBV7-2, the J gene TRBJ2-1, with D perhaps matching TRBD2 (5 bases). The CDR3 sequence is 14 residues long. The ends were cut back, 4 bases at V and 2 bases at J, with 9 bases in the middle. Per germline, CDR1 SGHTA and CDR2 FQGNSA. The CDR3 protein is CASSYGLAYNEQFF. In DNA form, the CDR3 reads TGTGCCAGCAGCTACGGACTGGCCTACAATGAGCAGTTCTTC.

In this sample, this clonotype turned up many times. J is TRBJ2-7 and V is TRBV27; 11 nucleotides line up with TRBD2. CDR3 size: 14 residues. In germline, CDR1 is MNHEY, CDR2 SMNVEV (reference sequence). J lost 3 bases, V lost 5 bases, and 3 bases had no gene match. CDR3 bases: TGTGCCAGCAGTACTAGCGGGAGCAACTACGAGCAGTACGTC. This gives the protein CASSTSGSNYEQYV.

This clonotype was seen repeatedly, ten times or more. The chain carries TRBV12-3 or TRBV12-4 and TRBJ2-3, with no clear D. The CDR3 contains 12 residues. V dropped 4 bases and J dropped 7 bases, with 9 bases sitting between them. The CDR3 DNA reads TGTGCCAGCAGTTCTACGACGAATACGCAGTATTTT. Its translation: CASSSTTNTQYF.

This clonotype was detected many times. This chain connects TRBV5-1 to TRBJ2-1; 8 nucleotides agree with TRBD2. J lost 5 bases, V lost 8 bases, and 6 bases had no gene match. The CDR3 spans 13 residues. Germline-derived CDR1 and CDR2 are SGHRS and YFSETQ. The chain's CDR3 is CASGLAGHNEQFF. The CDR3 region has the DNA TGCGCCAGTGGGCTAGCGGGCCACAATGAGCAGTTCTTC.

The sample holds many counts of this clonotype. The chain employs TRBV30 and TRBJ2-7; the D gene is possibly TRBD1 (5 bases). Germline values: CDR1 GTSNPN, CDR2 SVGIG (reference sequence). Trimming shortened V by 2 bases and J by 5 bases, and 10 bases separated the two germline ends. This CDR3 spans 12 amino acids. The DNA for the CDR3 is TGTGCCTGGAGTCGCCAGGGCCACGAGCAGTACTTC. This codes for CAWSRQGHEQYF.

This clonotype occurred many times. V gene TRBV20-1 combines with J gene TRBJ1-1; 9 positions agree with TRBD1. The J segment lost 4 bases and the V segment lost 6 bases, leaving 9 bases of the junction unmatched. Germline CDR1 DFQATT, CDR2 SNEGSKA (reference sequence). CDR3 size: 14 residues. The CDR3, as DNA: TGCAGTGCCGACCTGACAGGGGGGGGCACTGAAGCTTTCTTT. Amino acids: CSADLTGGGTEAFF.

This clonotype was seen ten or more times. This rearrangement joins TRBV9 to TRBJ1-4, with D maybe TRBD1 (5 bases). CDR1 is SGDLS and CDR2 is YYNGEE in the germline V gene. The CDR3 loop spans 14 amino acids. Trimming removed 3 bases at V and 8 bases at J, with 14 bases between. The chain's CDR3 is CASSAQGMGEKLFF. Written as DNA, the CDR3 is TGTGCCAGCAGCGCCCAGGGAATGGGCGAAAAACTGTTTTTT.

This clonotype came up a few times. The V call is TRBV28, the J call TRBJ1-4; D is possibly TRBD1 (6 bases). The CDR3 loop spans 15 amino acids. The V gene's germline CDR1 is MDHEN and CDR2 SYDVKM. Trimming took off 4 bases at V and 6 bases at J, with 15 bases between the two ends. The CDR3 region is CASSSFDGTHEKLFF. For the CDR3, the DNA is TGTGCCAGCAGTTCTTTCGACGGGACACATGAAAAACTGTTTTTT.

To note about this clonotype: At one of its ends the junction is not consistent with the germline gene, which may arise from a read error. This sequence joins TRBV6-5 and TRBJ2-3; 11 bases fit TRBD2. This CDR3 comprises 18 residues. CDR1 is MNHEY and CDR2 is SVGAGI in the germline V gene. The CDR3 here is CAGSYPLTSGRCPDTQYF. DNA for the CDR3: TGTGCCGGCAGTTACCCCCTTACTAGCGGGAGATGCCCAGATACGCAGTATTTT.

This clonotype has at least ten counts. The chain links TRBV28 to TRBJ2-3; 7 bases match TRBD1. Germline V gives CDR1 MDHEN, CDR2 SYDVKM. The J segment lost 2 bases and the V segment lost 5 bases, leaving 10 bases of the junction unmatched. This CDR3 contains 16 residues. The CDR3 bases are TGTGCCAGCAGTGTCAGGGACAGCCGCGACACAGATACGCAGTATTTT. Protein product: CASSVRDSRDTDTQYF.

This clonotype was detected ten times or more. The chain is built from TRBV6-1 and TRBJ2-1, with 13 bases that match TRBD2. The CDR3 runs to 16 residues. In germline, CDR1 is MNHNS, CDR2 SASEGT. Germline trimming cut 4 bases from V and 5 bases from J; bases unmatched to any gene: 5. The CDR3 DNA sequence: TGTGCCAGCAGTGGACGACTAGCGGGAGGAAACAATGAGCAGTTCTTC. It translates to CASSGRLAGGNNEQFF.

This clonotype was seen at least ten times. This rearrangement joins TRBV7-8 to TRBJ2-3, with 16 bases matching TRBD2. This CDR3 has 18 amino acids. From germline, CDR1 is SGHVS and CDR2 FQNEAQ. The V and J ends lost 1 base and 4 bases, in that order; junction bases with no gene match: 5. CDR3 sequence reads: CASSLGSGLAGGPDTQYF. In DNA, the CDR3 is TGTGCCAGCAGCTTAGGGTCGGGACTAGCGGGAGGGCCAGATACGCAGTATTTT.